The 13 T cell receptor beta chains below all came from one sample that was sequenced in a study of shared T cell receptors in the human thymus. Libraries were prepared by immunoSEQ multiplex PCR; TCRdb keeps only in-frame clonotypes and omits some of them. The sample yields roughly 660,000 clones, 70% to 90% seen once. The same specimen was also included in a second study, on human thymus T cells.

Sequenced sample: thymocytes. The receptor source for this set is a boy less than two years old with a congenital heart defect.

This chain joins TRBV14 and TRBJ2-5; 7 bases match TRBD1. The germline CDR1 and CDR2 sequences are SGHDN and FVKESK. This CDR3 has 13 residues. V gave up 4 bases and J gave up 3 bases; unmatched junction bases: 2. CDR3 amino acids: CASSPGTEETQYF. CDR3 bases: TGTGCCAGCAGCCCCGGGACAGAAGAGACCCAGTACTTC.

The CDR3 sequence: CATHKGDRGKMRQYF. CDR3 nucleotide sequence: TGTGCCACCCACAAGGGGGACAGGGGTAAGATGCGGCAGTACTTC. This rearrangement joins TRBV2 to TRBJ2-7, with TRBD1 matching 10 bases. Germline V gives CDR1 SNHLY, CDR2 FYNNEI. The V gene end was trimmed by 10 bases and the J gene end by 9 bases; junction bases not matched to a gene: 18. This CDR3 comprises 15 residues.

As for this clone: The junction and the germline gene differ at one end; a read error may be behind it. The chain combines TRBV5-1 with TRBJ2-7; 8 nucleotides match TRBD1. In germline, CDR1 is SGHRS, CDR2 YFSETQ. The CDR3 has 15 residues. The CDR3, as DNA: TGCGCCAGCGGACAGGGATCTCTCTCCTCCTACGAGCATTACTTC. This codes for CASGQGSLSSYEHYF. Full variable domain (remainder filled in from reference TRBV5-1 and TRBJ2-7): KAGVTQTPRYLIKTRGQQVTLSCSPISGHRSVSWYQQTPGQGLQFLFEYFSETQRNKGNFPGRFSGRQFSNSRSEMNVSTLELGDSALYLCASGQGSLSSYEHYFGPGTRLTVT.

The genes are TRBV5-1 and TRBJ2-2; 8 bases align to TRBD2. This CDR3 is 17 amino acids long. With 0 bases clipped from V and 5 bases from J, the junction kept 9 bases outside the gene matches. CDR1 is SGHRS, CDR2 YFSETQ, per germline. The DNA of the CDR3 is TGCGCCAGCAGCTTGGCCGGGAGGGGGGCGCTGACCGGGGAGCTGTTTTTT. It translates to CASSLAGRGALTGELFF.

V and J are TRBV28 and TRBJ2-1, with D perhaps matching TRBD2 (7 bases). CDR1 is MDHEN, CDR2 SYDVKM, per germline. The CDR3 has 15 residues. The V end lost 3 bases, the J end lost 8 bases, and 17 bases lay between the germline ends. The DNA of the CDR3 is TGTGCCAGCAGTTTGCGGGAGTGGGAGGGGGATGAGCAGTTCTTC. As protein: CASSLREWEGDEQFF.

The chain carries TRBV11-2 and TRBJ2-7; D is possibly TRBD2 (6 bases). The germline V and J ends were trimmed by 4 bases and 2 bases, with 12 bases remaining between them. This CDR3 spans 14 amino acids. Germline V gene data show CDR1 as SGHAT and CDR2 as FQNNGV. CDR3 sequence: CASSSPGLTYEQYF. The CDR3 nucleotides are TGTGCCAGCAGCTCGCCGGGACTCACCTACGAGCAGTACTTC.

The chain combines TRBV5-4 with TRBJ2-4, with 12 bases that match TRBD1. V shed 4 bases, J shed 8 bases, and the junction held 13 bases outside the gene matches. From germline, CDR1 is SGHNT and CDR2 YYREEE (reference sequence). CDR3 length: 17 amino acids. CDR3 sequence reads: CASSPRDRGLGRDIQYF. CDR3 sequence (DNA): TGTGCCAGCAGCCCCCGGGACAGGGGGCTCGGTAGGGACATTCAGTACTTC. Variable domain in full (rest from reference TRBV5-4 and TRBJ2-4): ETGVTQSPTHLIKTRGQQVTLRCSSQSGHNTVSWYQQALGQGPQFIFQYYREEENGRGNFPPRFSGLQFPNYSSELNVNALELDDSALYLCASSPRDRGLGRDIQYFGAGTRLSVL.

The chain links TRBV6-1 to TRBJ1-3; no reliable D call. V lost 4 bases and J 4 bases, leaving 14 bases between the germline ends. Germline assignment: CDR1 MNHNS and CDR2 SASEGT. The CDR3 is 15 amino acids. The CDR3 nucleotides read TGTGCCAGCAGTGGAAGGGAGAGGCCAGGAAACACCATATATTTT. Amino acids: CASSGRERPGNTIYF.

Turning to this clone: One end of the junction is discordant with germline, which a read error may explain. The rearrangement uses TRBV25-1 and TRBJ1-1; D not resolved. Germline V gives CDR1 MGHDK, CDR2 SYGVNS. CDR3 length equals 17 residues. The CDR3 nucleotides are TGTGCCAGCAGTAAATACCGATCGGCCCATCGGGTCACTGAAGCTTTCTTT. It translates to CASSKYRSAHRVTEAFF.

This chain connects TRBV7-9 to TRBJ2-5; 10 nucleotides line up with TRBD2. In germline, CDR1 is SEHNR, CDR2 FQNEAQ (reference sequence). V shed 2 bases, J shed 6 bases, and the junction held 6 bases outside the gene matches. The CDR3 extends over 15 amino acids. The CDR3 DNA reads TGTGCCAGCAGCTTAAGCCTAGCGGGAGTACAGACCCAGTACTTC. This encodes CASSLSLAGVQTQYF.

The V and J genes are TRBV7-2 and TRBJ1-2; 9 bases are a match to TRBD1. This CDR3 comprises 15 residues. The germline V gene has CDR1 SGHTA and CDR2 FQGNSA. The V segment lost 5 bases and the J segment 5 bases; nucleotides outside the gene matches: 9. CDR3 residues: CASSPEAGQGYGYTF. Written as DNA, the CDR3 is TGTGCCAGCAGCCCGGAGGCGGGACAGGGATATGGCTACACCTTC. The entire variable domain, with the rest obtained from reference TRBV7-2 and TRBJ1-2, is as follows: GAGVSQSPSNKVTEKGKDVELRCDPISGHTALYWYRQSLGQGLEFLIYFQGNSAPDKSGLPSDRFSAERTGGSVSTLTIQRTQQEDSAVYLCASSPEAGQGYGYTFGSGTRLTVV.

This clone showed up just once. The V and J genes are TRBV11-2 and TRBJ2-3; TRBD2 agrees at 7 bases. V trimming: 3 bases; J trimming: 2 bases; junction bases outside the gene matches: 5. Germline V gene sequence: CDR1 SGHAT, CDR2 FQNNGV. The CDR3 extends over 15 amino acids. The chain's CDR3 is CASSFWTSPTDTQYF. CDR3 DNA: TGTGCCAGCAGCTTTTGGACTAGTCCCACAGATACGCAGTATTTT.

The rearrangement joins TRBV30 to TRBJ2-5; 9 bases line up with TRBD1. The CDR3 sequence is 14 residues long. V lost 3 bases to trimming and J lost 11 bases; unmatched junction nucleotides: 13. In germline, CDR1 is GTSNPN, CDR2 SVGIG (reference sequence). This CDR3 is CAWRGQTGGWEQYF. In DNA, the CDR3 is TGTGCCTGGAGAGGCCAGACAGGGGGTTGGGAGCAGTACTTC.